The following is a T cell receptor (beta chain) sequence with its context. This sample is part of a study of blood T cell repertoires in COVID-19. The wider study: Nucleic acid was either cDNA or gDNA, and it came from T cells, B-cell-depleted T cells, or PBMCs.

The V segment lost 0 bases and the J segment 0 bases; nucleotides outside the gene matches: 1. The CDR3 covers 17 residues. Per the germline V gene, CDR1 is SGDLS and CDR2 is YYNGEE. Generated by immunoSEQ multiplex PCR, the TCRdb table keeps only in-frame clones and is missing some. The sample has about 280,000 clones, roughly nine tenths seen once. The sample was peripheral blood. The chain joins TRBV9 to TRBJ2-2; 11 bases line up with TRBD2. This clonotype was obtained from a man in his forties with active or convalescent COVID-19. In nucleotides, the CDR3 is TGTGCCAGCAGCGTAGATAGCGGGAGGGCGAACACCGGGGAGCTGTTTTTT. This sequence encodes CASSVDSGRANTGELFF.